This T cell receptor (beta chain) was sequenced in a study of blood T cell repertoires in COVID-19 (dated by TCRdb to 2020 to 2022). Describing the broader study: The collaborator samples originated in the United States, Italy and Spain and spanned the acute and convalescent phases of COVID-19. The repertoires were released in a freely available public database intended as a resource for research on the immune response to SARS-CoV-2. The material from the prospective study consisted of cDNA or gDNA derived from T cells, B-cell-depleted T cells, or PBMCs. Where HLA class I and class II types were available, the types were taken from metadata supplied by the sample provider, not from assay-based typing. Deeply sampled blood TCRbeta repertoires from subjects exposed to, actively infected with, or recovered from COVID-19 were included in the dataset. Sample metadata almost always included a de-identified subject ID, COVID-19 status, age in years and sex. The samples were drawn from the first 160 participants of the ongoing ImmuneRACE study and from 1,254 subjects provided by 6 global collaborators. The study at large found these results: How much clinical and demographic metadata was included differed by source and by participant, and the metadata was provided uncurated.

Trimming accounts for 5 bases at V and 5 bases at J, while the number of junction bases matched to no gene is 10. Based on the germline V gene (reference sequence), the CDR1 and CDR2 sequences are SEHNR and FQNEAQ. From cysteine to phenylalanine, the CDR3 is 15 amino acids long. The read is trimmed to its CDR3 DNA, 45 bases read in frame from base 1. The immunoSEQ Assay, a bias-controlled multiplex PCR, was used to amplify TCRbeta CDR3 regions from genomic DNA. For the original study's pipeline: Within the assay, amplification of reference gene primers was used to estimate how many nucleated cells each sample contained. To quantify the absolute abundance of each unique TCRbeta CDR3 rearrangement, sequence reads were collapsed and filtered. For each sample, productive Simpson clonality was calculated as the square root of Simpson's diversity index across productive rearrangements. TCRdb obtained this table from immuneACCESS and retained in-frame rearrangements with V and J assigned. These tables miss some clones; where compared with another copy, unresolved V genes account for less than half of the shortfall, and the remainder is unexplained. The DNA was the basis for D and trimming; V, J and clone size are from that table. The sample profile shows about 190,000 clones; roughly 89% of them were found once. The leading ten clones occupy around 2.9% of the sample.

Participants in the prospective study were aged roughly 18 to 100 years, lived in about two dozen United States geographic areas, and enrolled through a virtual design. Cohort assignment in the prospective study relied on participant-reported clinical history from a screening survey and a study questionnaire. A participant counted as exposed if, within 2 weeks of entering the study, that participant had been in contact with someone who had a PCR-confirmed or clinician-diagnosed COVID-19 case. Each participant in the prospective study had whole blood, serum and a nasopharyngeal or oropharyngeal swab collected by mobile phlebotomists. Participants in the prospective study had the option to provide additional blood draws and questionnaires over an approximately 2-month period. Before DNA extraction, blood samples from the prospective study were shipped at room temperature or frozen. Notes on this clone: What this receptor recognizes is not known. No quality values exist for individual bases; no much larger clone is one base distant.

Recombination joined TRBV7-9 with TRBJ2-5; TRBD1 agrees with 8 junctional bases. This TCR came from a woman aged 25 to 39 who had been exposed to COVID-19. Source material: PBMCs or T cells enriched from blood (not recorded which). The CDR3 is CASSDSRQGRETQYF. The DNA is as follows: TGTGCCAGCAGCGATTCCCGACAGGGGCGGGAGACCCAGTACTTC. Outside the CDR3, residues come from the reference TRBV7-9 and TRBJ2-5 proteins, so the full variable domain is: DTGVSQNPRHKITKRGQNVTFRCDPISEHNRLYWYRQTLGQGPEFLTYFQNEAQLEKSRLLSDRFSAERPKGSFSTLEIQRTEQGDSAMYLCASSDSRQGRETQYFGPGTRLLVL.